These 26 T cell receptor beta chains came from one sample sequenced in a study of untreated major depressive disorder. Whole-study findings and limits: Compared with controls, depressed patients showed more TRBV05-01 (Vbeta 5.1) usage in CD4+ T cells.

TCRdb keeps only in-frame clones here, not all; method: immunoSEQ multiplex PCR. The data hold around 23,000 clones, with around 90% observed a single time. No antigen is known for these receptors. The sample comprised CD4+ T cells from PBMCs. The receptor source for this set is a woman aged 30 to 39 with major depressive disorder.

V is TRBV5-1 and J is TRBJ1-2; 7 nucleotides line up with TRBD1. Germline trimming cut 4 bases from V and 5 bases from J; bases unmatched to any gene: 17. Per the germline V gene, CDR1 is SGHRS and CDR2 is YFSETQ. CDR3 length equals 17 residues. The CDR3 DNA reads TGCGCCAGCAGCGGACGCCCCGGACAGGAGATACCTTATGGCTACACCTTC. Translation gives CASSGRPGQEIPYGYTF.

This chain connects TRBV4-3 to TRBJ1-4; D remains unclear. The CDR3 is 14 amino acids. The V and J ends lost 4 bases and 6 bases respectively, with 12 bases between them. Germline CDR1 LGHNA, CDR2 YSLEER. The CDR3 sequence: CASSRLGDDEKLFF. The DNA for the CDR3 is TGCGCCAGCAGCCGGCTCGGGGATGATGAAAAACTGTTTTTT.

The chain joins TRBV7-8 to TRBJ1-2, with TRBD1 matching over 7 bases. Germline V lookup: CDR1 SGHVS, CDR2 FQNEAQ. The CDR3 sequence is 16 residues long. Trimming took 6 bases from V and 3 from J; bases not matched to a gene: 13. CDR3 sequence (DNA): TGTGCCAGCAGACCTGGACTAGGGCAGGGGGACTATGGCTACACCTTC. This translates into CASRPGLGQGDYGYTF.

The CDR3 DNA sequence: TGTGCCAGCAGGTGGGGGGATGGCTACACCTTC. Translating gives CASRWGDGYTF. The gene calls are TRBV5-4 and TRBJ1-2; TRBD1 is a possible D gene (5 bases). This CDR3 contains 11 residues. V lost 5 bases to trimming and J lost 6 bases, with 8 bases between them. Germline V gene lookup returns CDR1 SGHNT and CDR2 YYREEE (reference sequence).

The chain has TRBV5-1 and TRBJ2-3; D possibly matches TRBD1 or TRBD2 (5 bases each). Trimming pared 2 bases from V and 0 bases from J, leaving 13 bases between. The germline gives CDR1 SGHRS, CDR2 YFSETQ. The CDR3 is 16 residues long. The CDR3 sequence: CASSFGRDPSTDTQYF. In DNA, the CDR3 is TGCGCCAGCAGCTTTGGCCGGGACCCAAGCACAGATACGCAGTATTTT. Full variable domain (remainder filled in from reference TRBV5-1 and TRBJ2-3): KAGVTQTPRYLIKTRGQQVTLSCSPISGHRSVSWYQQTPGQGLQFLFEYFSETQRNKGNFPGRFSGRQFSNSRSEMNVSTLELGDSALYLCASSFGRDPSTDTQYFGPGTRLTVL.

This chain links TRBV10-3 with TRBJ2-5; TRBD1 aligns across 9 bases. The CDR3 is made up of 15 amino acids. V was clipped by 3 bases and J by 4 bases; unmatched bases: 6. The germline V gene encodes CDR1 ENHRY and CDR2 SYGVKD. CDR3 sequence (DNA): TGTGCCATCAGTGACCCCCCGGACAGGGGAGAGACCCAGTACTTC. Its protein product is CAISDPPDRGETQYF.

The CDR3 loop is CASSQVLVGEAFF. As DNA, the CDR3 is TGTGCCAGCAGCCAAGTCCTGGTGGGTGAAGCTTTCTTT. This chain connects TRBV14 to TRBJ1-1, with D uncertain. Germline V gene lookup returns CDR1 SGHDN and CDR2 FVKESK. Trimming cost V 1 base and J 7 bases, with 10 bases left between them. This CDR3 has 13 residues.

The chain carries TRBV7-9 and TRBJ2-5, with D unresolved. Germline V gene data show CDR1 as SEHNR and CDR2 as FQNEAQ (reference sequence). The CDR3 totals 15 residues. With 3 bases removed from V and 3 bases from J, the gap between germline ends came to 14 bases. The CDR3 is CASSLLSTIEETQYF. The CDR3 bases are TGTGCCAGCAGCTTGCTCTCTACGATCGAAGAGACCCAGTACTTC.

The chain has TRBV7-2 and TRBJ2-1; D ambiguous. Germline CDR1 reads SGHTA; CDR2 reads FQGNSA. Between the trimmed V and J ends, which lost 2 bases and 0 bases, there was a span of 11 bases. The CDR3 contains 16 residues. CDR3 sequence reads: CASSLYWDSSYNEQFF. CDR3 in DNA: TGTGCCAGCAGCTTATATTGGGATAGCTCCTACAATGAGCAGTTCTTC.

CDR3 loop: CASSPREADTQYF. CDR3 coding DNA: TGTGCCAGCTCACCACGTGAGGCAGATACGCAGTATTTT. The chain uses TRBV18 and TRBJ2-3, with unresolved D. The CDR3 runs to 13 residues. The germline CDR1 and CDR2 sequences are KGHSH and LQKENI. V was trimmed by 1 base and J by 4 bases, leaving 6 bases between them. Full variable domain (missing parts from reference TRBV18 and TRBJ2-3): NAGVMQNPRHLVRRRGQEARLRCSPMKGHSHVYWYRQLPEEGLKFMVYLQKENIIDESGMPKERFSAEFPKEGPSILRIQQVVRGDSAAYFCASSPREADTQYFGPGTRLTVL.

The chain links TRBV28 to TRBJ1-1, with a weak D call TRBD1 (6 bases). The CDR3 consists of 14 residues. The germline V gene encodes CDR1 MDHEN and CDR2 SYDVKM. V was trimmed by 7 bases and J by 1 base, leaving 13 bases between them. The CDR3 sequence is CASKFRGGNTEAFF. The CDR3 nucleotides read TGTGCCAGCAAGTTCCGAGGGGGGAACACTGAAGCTTTCTTT.

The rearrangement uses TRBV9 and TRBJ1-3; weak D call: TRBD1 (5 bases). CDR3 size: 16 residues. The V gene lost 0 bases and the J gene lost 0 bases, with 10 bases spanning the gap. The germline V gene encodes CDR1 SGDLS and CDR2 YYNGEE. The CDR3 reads CASSVGQTDSGNTIYF. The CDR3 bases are TGTGCCAGCAGCGTAGGACAGACGGACTCTGGAAACACCATATATTTT.

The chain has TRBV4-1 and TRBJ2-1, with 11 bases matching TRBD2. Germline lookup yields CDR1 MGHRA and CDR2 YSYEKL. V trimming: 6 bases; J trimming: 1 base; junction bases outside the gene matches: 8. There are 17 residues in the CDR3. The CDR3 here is CASRRVAGGPSYNEQFF. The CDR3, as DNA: TGCGCCAGCAGGAGGGTAGCGGGAGGGCCTTCCTACAATGAGCAGTTCTTC.

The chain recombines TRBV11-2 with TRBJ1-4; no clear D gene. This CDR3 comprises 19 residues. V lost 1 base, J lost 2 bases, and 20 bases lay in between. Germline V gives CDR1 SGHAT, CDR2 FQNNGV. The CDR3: CASSLVLDRRVLTNEKLFF. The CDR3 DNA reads TGTGCCAGCAGCTTAGTGTTAGACCGAAGGGTACTCACTAATGAAAAACTGTTTTTT.

The CDR3: CASSFTLAGTINEQFF. In nucleotides, the CDR3 is TGTGCCAGCAGCTTTACCCTAGCGGGGACCATCAATGAGCAGTTCTTC. This sequence joins TRBV13 and TRBJ2-1, with 9 bases matching TRBD2. The germline gives CDR1 PRHDT, CDR2 FYEKMQ (reference sequence). This CDR3 has 16 amino acids. V shed 3 bases and J 6 bases; nucleotides not matched to a gene: 9.

CDR3 region: CASSKQGADYNEQFF. CDR3 DNA: TGTGCCAGCAGTAAACAGGGGGCGGACTACAATGAGCAGTTCTTC. The gene calls are TRBV7-3 and TRBJ2-1, with 9 bases fitting TRBD1. Germline loops: CDR1 SGHTA, CDR2 FQGTGA. The CDR3 has 15 amino acids. V gave up 6 bases and J gave up 3 bases; unmatched junction bases: 6.

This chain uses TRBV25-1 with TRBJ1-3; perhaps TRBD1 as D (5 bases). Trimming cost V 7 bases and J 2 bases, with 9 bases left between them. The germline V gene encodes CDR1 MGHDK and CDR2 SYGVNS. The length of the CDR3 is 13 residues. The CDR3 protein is CASTQGAGNTIYF. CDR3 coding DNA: TGTGCCAGCACGCAGGGAGCTGGAAACACCATATATTTT.

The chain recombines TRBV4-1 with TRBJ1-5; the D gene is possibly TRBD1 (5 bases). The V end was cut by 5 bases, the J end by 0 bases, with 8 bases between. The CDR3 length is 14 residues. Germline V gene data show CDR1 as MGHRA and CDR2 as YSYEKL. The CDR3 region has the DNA TGCGCCAGCAGCGGGGCCATTAGCAATCAGCCCCAGCATTTT. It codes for CASSGAISNQPQHF.

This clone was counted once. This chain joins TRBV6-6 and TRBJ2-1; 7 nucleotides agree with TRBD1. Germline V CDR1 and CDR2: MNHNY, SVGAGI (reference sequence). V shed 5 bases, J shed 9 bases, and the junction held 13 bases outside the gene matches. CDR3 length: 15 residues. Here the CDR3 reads CASSRPGQGELEQFF. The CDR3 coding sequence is TGTGCCAGCAGTCGCCCTGGGCAGGGGGAGCTTGAGCAGTTCTTC.

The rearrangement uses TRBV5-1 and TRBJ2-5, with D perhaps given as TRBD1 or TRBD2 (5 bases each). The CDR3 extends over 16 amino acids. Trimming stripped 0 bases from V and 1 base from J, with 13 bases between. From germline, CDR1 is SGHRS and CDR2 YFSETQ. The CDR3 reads CASSLGGGPPQETQYF. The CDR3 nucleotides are TGCGCCAGCAGCTTGGGGGGCGGGCCCCCCCAAGAGACCCAGTACTTC.

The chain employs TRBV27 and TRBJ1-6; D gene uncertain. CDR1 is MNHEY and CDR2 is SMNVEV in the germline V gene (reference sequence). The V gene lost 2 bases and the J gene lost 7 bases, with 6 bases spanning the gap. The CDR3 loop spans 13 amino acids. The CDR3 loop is CASSLRENSPLHF. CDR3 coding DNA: TGTGCCAGCAGTTTACGGGAAAATTCACCCCTCCACTTT.

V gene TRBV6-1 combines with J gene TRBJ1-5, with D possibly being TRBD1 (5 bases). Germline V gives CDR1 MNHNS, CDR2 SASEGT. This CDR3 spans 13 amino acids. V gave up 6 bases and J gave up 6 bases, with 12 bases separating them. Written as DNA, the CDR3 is TGTGCCAGCAGGGTACAGGTTGGTCAGCCCCAGCATTTT. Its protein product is CASRVQVGQPQHF.

Here the CDR3 reads CASTLGSGANVLTF. Written as DNA, the CDR3 is TGTGCCAGCACCCTTGGCTCTGGGGCCAACGTCCTGACTTTC. This chain uses TRBV11-2 with TRBJ2-6; no clear D. The CDR3 totals 14 residues. The V end lost 7 bases, the J end lost 0 bases, and 7 bases lay between the germline ends. Germline loops: CDR1 SGHAT, CDR2 FQNNGV.

The CDR3 DNA is TGTGCCAGTAGTAACTGGGTCGGGGCCGGTAATGAGCAGTTCTTC. Protein product: CASSNWVGAGNEQFF. The J gene is TRBJ2-1, the V gene TRBV19; D may correspond to TRBD1 or TRBD2 (5 bases each). This CDR3 spans 15 amino acids. V lost 4 bases and J lost 7, with 17 bases in between. Germline V gives CDR1 LNHDA, CDR2 SQIVND (reference sequence).

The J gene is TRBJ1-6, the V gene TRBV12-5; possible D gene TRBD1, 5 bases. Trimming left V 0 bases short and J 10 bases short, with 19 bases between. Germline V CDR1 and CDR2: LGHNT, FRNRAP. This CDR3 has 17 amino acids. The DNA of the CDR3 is TGTGCTAGTGGTTTGGTTATAAGGGAGGGGAAAGGCTCACCCCTCCACTTT. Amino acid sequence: CASGLVIREGKGSPLHF.

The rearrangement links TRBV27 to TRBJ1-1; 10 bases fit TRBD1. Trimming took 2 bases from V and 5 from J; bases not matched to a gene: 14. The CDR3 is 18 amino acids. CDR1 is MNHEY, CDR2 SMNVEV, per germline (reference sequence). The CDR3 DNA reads TGTGCCAGCAGTTTAAGGGGACAGGGGAAAGGGCGGGGAACTGAAGCTTTCTTT. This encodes CASSLRGQGKGRGTEAFF.